This record concerns one T cell receptor (beta chain) sequence. Per germline, CDR1 SGHRS and CDR2 YFSETQ. With V trimmed by 1 base and J by 7 bases, 8 bases remained unmatched. The CDR3 is 15 residues long. TCRdb passed the RACE reads through MiXCR, listing each CDR3 protein once. The data contain 35,000 to 45,000 distinct CDR3 sequences, around 12% of them singletons. The entry originates in a study of human T cells and chemical hapten exposure. The overall study: The study patch tested 0.01% DPC on the upper back and read results at 6 days.

Time point reported: pre-sensitization, week 0. Treatment: therapeutic diphenylcyclopropenone sensitization with weekly scalp DPC. It was unfractionated whole blood from which total RNA was extracted. V and J are TRBV5-1 and TRBJ2-1, with TRBD1 matching over 7 bases. The source is a woman aged 40 to 55 with alopecia areata. Some clones in this sample may be carry-over from other donors' samples. Sample: whole blood, taken in connection with sensitization to the hapten diphenylcyclopropenone (DPC). CDR3 region: CASSLLQGSGNEQFF. In DNA form, the CDR3 reads TGCGCCAGCAGCTTGCTACAGGGGTCTGGAAATGAGCAGTTCTTC.